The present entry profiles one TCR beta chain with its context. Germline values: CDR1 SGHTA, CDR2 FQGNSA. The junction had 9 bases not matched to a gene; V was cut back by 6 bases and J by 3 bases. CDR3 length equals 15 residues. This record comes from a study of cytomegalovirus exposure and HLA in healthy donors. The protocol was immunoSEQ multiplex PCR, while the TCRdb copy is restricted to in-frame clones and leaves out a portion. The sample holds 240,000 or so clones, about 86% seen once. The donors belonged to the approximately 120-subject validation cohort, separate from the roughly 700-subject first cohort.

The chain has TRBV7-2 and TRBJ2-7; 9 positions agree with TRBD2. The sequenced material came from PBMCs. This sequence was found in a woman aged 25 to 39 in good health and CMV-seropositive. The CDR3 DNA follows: TGTGCCAGCAGATTTTCCGGGACTAGCAGCTACGAGCAGTACTTC. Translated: CASRFSGTSSYEQYF.